These T cell receptor beta chains were read from a single sample in a study of T cells in Graves' hyperthyroidism and ophthalmopathy. TCRdb reanalysed the multiplex PCR reads using MiXCR and keeps one entry per CDR3 protein. The sample lists roughly 300,000 distinct CDR3 sequences, over 15% seen once, with about 53% in the top ten. Sample: blood. The receptors were sampled from a woman in her 50s with Graves' hyperthyroidism. Both conserved end residues are part of each CDR3. D genes are given only for firm matches. Not all rows give a size; the values are once, few, many and, for expanded clones, a class.

J | D | size | V | CDR3 | DNA
TRBJ2-3 | TRBD2 | . | TRBV11-2 | CASSLGLAGNTDTQYF | TGTGCCAGCAGCTTAGGACTAGCGGGGAACACAGATACGCAGTATTTT
TRBJ2-1 | TRBD2 | many | TRBV2 | CASSMGLQANEQFF | TGTGCCAGCAGTATGGGACTACAGGCCAATGAGCAGTTCTTC
TRBJ2-3 | . | few | TRBV7-9 | CASSSHTDTQYF | TGTGCCAGCAGCTCGCACACAGATACGCAGTATTTT
TRBJ2-1 | . | many | TRBV6-6 | CASSYRDIFDEQFF | TGTGCCAGCAGTTACAGGGACATCTTCGATGAGCAGTTCTTC
TRBJ2-7 | . | many | TRBV27 | CASSLSRDPYEQYF | TGTGCCAGCAGTTTAAGCAGGGACCCCTACGAGCAGTACTTC
TRBJ2-7 | TRBD2 | . | TRBV20-1 | CSARGTSGRGFSYEQYF | TGCAGTGCTAGAGGGACTAGCGGGAGAGGGTTCTCCTACGAGCAGTACTTC
TRBJ1-6 | . | many | TRBV18 | CASSPRQLPDNSPLHF | TGTGCCAGCTCACCTCGACAGCTCCCAGATAATTCACCCCTCCACTTT
TRBJ1-4 | . | few | TRBV6-1 | CASRERGHEKLFF | TGTGCCAGCAGAGAGAGGGGACATGAAAAACTGTTTTTT
TRBJ1-2 | . | . | TRBV20-1 | CSAGQGTSNYGYTF | TGCAGTGCTGGCCAAGGGACGTCTAACTATGGCTACACCTTC
TRBJ2-2 | . | . | TRBV7-9 | CASSLVPGLNTGELFF | TGTGCCAGCAGCTTAGTCCCGGGGCTGAACACCGGGGAGCTGTTTTTT
TRBJ2-1 | . | . | TRBV7-3 | CASAPTGISYNEQFF | TGTGCCAGCGCCCCCACCGGGATCTCCTACAATGAGCAGTTCTTC
TRBJ2-1 | . | many | TRBV6-1 | CASSGGGYLTPEEMDEQFF | TGTGCCAGCAGTGGAGGGGGTTACCTGACCCCCGAGGAGATGGATGAGCAGTTCTTC
TRBJ2-7 | . | . | TRBV2 | CASSARDGSYEQYF | TGTGCCAGCAGTGCCCGGGACGGTTCCTACGAGCAGTACTTC
TRBJ2-1 | . | many | TRBV5-1 | CASSLGGTSSLNEQFF | TGCGCCAGCAGCTTGGGAGGTACTAGCAGTCTCAATGAGCAGTTCTTC
TRBJ2-2 | . | . | TRBV10-3 | CAISGRPAGQTGELFF | TGTGCCATCAGTGGGCGTCCGGCCGGGCAAACCGGGGAGCTGTTTTTT
TRBJ2-5 | TRBD1 | . | TRBV19 | CASSRLTGSQETQYF | TGTGCCAGTAGTCGATTGACAGGGTCTCAAGAGACCCAGTACTTC
TRBJ2-3 | TRBD2 | many | TRBV12-3/TRBV12-4 | CASSLAGVTDTQYF | TGTGCCAGCAGCTTAGCGGGAGTGACAGATACGCAGTATTTT
TRBJ2-2 | TRBD2 | . | TRBV12-3/TRBV12-4 | CASTGRGKPDTGELFF | TGTGCCAGCACCGGGAGGGGAAAACCGGACACCGGGGAGCTGTTTTTT
TRBJ2-5 | TRBD2 | many | TRBV30 | CAVNSNSGGGETQYF | TGTGCCGTGAACTCAAATAGCGGGGGAGGGGAGACCCAGTACTTC
TRBJ1-2 | . | many | TRBV5-1 | CASSLGPGTGTF | TGCGCCAGCAGCCTAGGTCCGGGGACGGGGACCTTC
TRBJ2-5 | . | . | TRBV14 | CASSLGPSLTQYF | TGTGCCAGCAGCTTGGGTCCGTCCCTCACCCAGTACTTC
TRBJ1-1 | . | many | TRBV7-8 | CASSFSGNTEAFF | TGTGCCAGCAGCTTTTCGGGGAACACTGAAGCTTTCTTT
TRBJ2-5 | TRBD2 | many | TRBV10-3 | CAISETKVGGREETQYF | TGTGCCATCAGTGAGACCAAGGTCGGCGGGAGAGAAGAGACCCAGTACTTC
TRBJ2-1 | . | few | TRBV30 | CAWSVSRYNEQFF | TGTGCCTGGAGTGTCTCTAGATACAATGAGCAGTTCTTC
TRBJ2-3 | . | few | TRBV12-3/TRBV12-4 | CASSLGTATITDTQYF | TGTGCCAGCAGTTTAGGGACAGCCACTATCACAGATACGCAGTATTTT
TRBJ2-1 | TRBD1 | . | TRBV15 | CATSEDRVHEQFF | TGTGCCACCAGCGAAGACAGGGTTCATGAGCAGTTCTTC
TRBJ1-1 | . | . | TRBV24-1 | CATSDLARGNTEAFF | TGTGCCACCAGTGATCTGGCCAGGGGGAACACTGAAGCTTTCTTT
TRBJ2-3 | . | many | TRBV6-1 | CASKRRTDLRGTDTQYF | TGTGCCAGCAAACGTAGAACGGACTTACGAGGCACAGATACGCAGTATTTT
TRBJ2-3 | TRBD2 | many | TRBV28 | CASSSSPLAPSTDTQYF | TGTGCCAGCAGTTCATCCCCACTAGCGCCAAGCACAGATACGCAGTATTTT
TRBJ2-2 | TRBD1 | . | TRBV6-2/TRBV6-3 | CASRQTGGNTGELFF | TGTGCCAGCAGACAGACAGGGGGGAACACCGGGGAGCTGTTTTTT
TRBJ2-1 | TRBD1 | many | TRBV12-3/TRBV12-4 | CASSHHRGPNNEQFF | TGTGCCAGCAGTCATCACAGGGGCCCGAACAATGAGCAGTTCTTC
TRBJ2-3 | TRBD1 | . | TRBV7-9 | CASGRQGATDTQYF | TGTGCCAGCGGCCGACAGGGTGCGACAGATACGCAGTATTTT
TRBJ2-1 | . | many | TRBV12-3/TRBV12-4 | CASSFGRGHLGQDAYNEQFF | TGTGCCAGCAGTTTCGGTCGGGGGCACCTCGGACAGGATGCCTACAATGAGCAGTTCTTC
TRBJ1-5 | . | few | TRBV6-5 | CASSYSGGGDQPQHF | TGTGCCAGCAGTTACTCAGGGGGAGGAGATCAGCCCCAGCATTTT
TRBJ2-1 | . | . | TRBV5-8 | CASSSQIYEQFF | TGTGCCAGCAGCTCCCAAATATATGAGCAGTTCTTC
TRBJ1-2 | . | . | TRBV6-1 | CASSPGSNYGYTF | TGTGCCTCCTCCCCGGGGTCTAACTATGGCTACACCTTC
TRBJ2-3 | . | . | TRBV5-1 | CASSLVVGDTQYF | TGCGCCAGCAGCTTGGTGGTGGGAGATACGCAGTATTTT
TRBJ2-5 | . | few | TRBV7-2 | CASSLEVRQETQYF | TGTGCCAGCAGCTTAGAGGTCAGGCAAGAGACCCAGTACTTC
TRBJ2-1 | . | few | TRBV11-1 | CASSIGRRTGYNEQFF | TGTGCCAGCAGCATAGGGAGGCGGACAGGATACAATGAGCAGTTCTTC
TRBJ1-1 | . | many | TRBV9 | CASSGRGSNTEAFF | TGTGCCAGCAGCGGGCGAGGGTCCAACACTGAAGCTTTCTTT
TRBJ2-7 | TRBD2 | many | TRBV11-2 | CASSPTSGYYEQYF | TGTGCCAGCAGCCCGACTAGCGGGTATTACGAGCAGTACTTC
TRBJ1-5 | . | . | TRBV29-1 | CSVRGNQPQHF | TGCAGCGTTCGCGGCAATCAGCCCCAGCATTTT